Following are 3 T cell receptor beta chains from one sample sequenced in a study of tumor and adjacent non-tumor tissue in lung cancer. Three rounds of nested PCR, following a modified ARM-PCR protocol, produced the TCRbeta library. MiXCR was run by TCRdb on the multiplex PCR reads, yielding one entry per CDR3 protein. The sample lists approximately 90,000 distinct CDR3 sequences, around two thirds seen once, with 15% in the top ten. This sample's RNA came from whole unsorted tissue. The specimen was lung tumor tissue. These receptors were obtained from a man between 70 and 80 years old with non-small cell lung cancer.

Details on this clonotype: Since no conserved phenylalanine or tryptophan closes the CDR3, a read error is the likely cause. CDR3 nucleotides: TGCGCCAGCAGCCTGGTCCCCGCACGTAATGAGCAGTTCCTC. Protein sequence: CASSLVPARNEQFL. This chain links TRBV5-1 with TRBJ2-1, with D unresolved. The CDR3 runs 14 residues. Germline assignment: CDR1 SGHRS and CDR2 YFSETQ. The germline V and J ends were trimmed by 4 bases and 7 bases, with 15 bases remaining between them.

Turning to this clonotype: It is likely a read error, because the conserved phenylalanine at the end of the CDR3 is missing. The genes are TRBV6-5 and TRBJ2-2; weak D call: TRBD1 (6 bases). Germline values: CDR1 MNHEY, CDR2 SVGAGI. Trimming shortened V by 5 bases and J by 10 bases, and 17 bases separated the two germline ends. There are 14 residues in the CDR3. The CDR3 DNA reads as TGTGCCAGCAGTGGGCTGGGGGCCGCCGAGGAGCTGTTTCTT. It codes for CASSGLGAAEELFL.

About this clonotype: A much larger clone is a single base away; this may be a read error. The chain carries TRBV28 and TRBJ2-7; TRBD2 is a possible D gene (7 bases). Trimming cost V 6 bases and J 5 bases, with 20 bases left between them. CDR3 size: 15 residues. Per the germline V gene, CDR1 is MDHEN and CDR2 is SYDVKM. The CDR3 loop reads CASSSGWEGGHEQYF. DNA of the CDR3: TGTGCCAGCAGCTCGGGGTGGGAGGGGGGACACGAGCAGTACTTC.